The source of this TCR beta chain is a study of T cells in localized non-small cell lung cancer. Points on this clone: The antigen is unknown.

This CDR3 is built from 11 residues. The V gene's germline CDR1 is SNHLY and CDR2 FYNNEI. V lost 7 bases and J lost 6, with 9 bases in between. Study-level points and caveats: Prolonged overall survival went with higher T cell density in the blood. Owing to sequencing of a solitary tumor region, heterogeneity cannot be discounted. Uninvolved adjacent lung showed the highest T cell clonality, exceeding tumor. Among the top 100 tumor clones, a median about 60 appeared in adjacent lung.

TCRdb's copy holds only in-frame clones and misses some; the assay was immunoSEQ multiplex PCR. Of around 36,000 clones detected, about 85% appear once; the ten largest clones hold approximately 30%. The sample was PBMCs, taken before any cancer treatment. The gene calls are TRBV2 and TRBJ1-2; no reliable D call. The sequence derives from a woman aged 40-69 years with stage II squamous cell lung carcinoma. CDR3 sequence (DNA): TGTGCCAGCAACAATCCGGATGGCTACACCTTC. Amino acids: CASNNPDGYTF.